This T cell receptor (beta chain) originates from a study of PD-L1 blockade in urothelial cancer. Noted time point: pretreatment peripheral blood. Spiking of synthetic TCR analog templates was performed in each PCR. TCRdb's table, derived via immunoSEQ multiplex PCR, lists solely in-frame clones and lacks some. In the table there are about 95,000 clones, 85% to 90% of which are singletons. Points from the study as a whole: Durable benefit was linked to greater 3-week expansion of tumor-associated blood clones.

For this clone: The antigen remains unidentified.

The CDR3 spans 17 residues. Per the germline V gene, CDR1 is SGHRS and CDR2 is YFSETQ. V lost 6 bases, J lost 5 bases, and 10 bases stayed unmatched. The sequence derives from a man in his sixties with urothelial cancer. The specimen comprised PBMCs, sampled around atezolizumab (anti-PD-L1) treatment. The chain couples TRBV5-1 to TRBJ2-1; 14 bases line up with TRBD2. The CDR3 region has the DNA TGCGCCAGCACCCAAGGGACTAGCGGGAGTTTAGACAATGAGCAGTTCTTC. Amino acid sequence: CASTQGTSGSLDNEQFF.